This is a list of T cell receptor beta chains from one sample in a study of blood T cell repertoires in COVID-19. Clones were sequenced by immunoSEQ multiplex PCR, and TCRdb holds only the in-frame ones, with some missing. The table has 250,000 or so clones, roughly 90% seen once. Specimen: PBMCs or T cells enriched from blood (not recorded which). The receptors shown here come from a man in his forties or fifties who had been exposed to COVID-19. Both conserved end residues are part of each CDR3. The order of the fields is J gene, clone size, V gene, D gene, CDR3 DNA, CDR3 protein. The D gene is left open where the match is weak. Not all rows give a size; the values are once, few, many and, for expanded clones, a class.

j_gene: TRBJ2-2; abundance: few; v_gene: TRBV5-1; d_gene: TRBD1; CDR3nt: TGCGCCAGCAGCCAACGGACAGGCTCGAACACCGGGGAGCTGTTTTTT; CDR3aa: CASSQRTGSNTGELFF
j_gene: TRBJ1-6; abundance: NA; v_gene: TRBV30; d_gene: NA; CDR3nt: TGTGCCTGGAGAATCCCAGGGAATTCACCCCTCCACTTT; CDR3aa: CAWRIPGNSPLHF
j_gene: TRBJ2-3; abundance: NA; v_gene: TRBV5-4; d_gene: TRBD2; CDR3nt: TGTGCCAGCAGCCCGGGGGGACTAGCGGGATGGAATACGCAGTATTTT; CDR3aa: CASSPGGLAGWNTQYF
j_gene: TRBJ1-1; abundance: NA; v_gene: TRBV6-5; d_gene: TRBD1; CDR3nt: TGTGCCAGCAGTTGGACAGGGGGTAGGGACACTGAAGCTTTCTTT; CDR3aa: CASSWTGGRDTEAFF
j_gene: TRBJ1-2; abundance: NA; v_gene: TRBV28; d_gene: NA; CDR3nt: TGTGCCAGCAGTTTTAGGACAGTCTATGGCTACACCTTC; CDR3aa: CASSFRTVYGYTF
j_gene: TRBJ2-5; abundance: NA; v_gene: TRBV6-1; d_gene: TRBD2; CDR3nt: TGTGCCAGCAGTGTTGCTAGCGGGAGGGCTCGGGAGACCCAGTACTTC; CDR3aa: CASSVASGRARETQYF
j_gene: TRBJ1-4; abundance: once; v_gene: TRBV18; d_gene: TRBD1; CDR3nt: TGTGCCAGCTCACCGATTGATCTAACCACAGGGGGCGCCGAAGAAAAACTGTTTTTT; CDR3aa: CASSPIDLTTGGAEEKLFF
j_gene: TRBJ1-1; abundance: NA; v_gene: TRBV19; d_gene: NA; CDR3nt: TGTGCCAGTAGTATCCCCGGCCAGGCCCTTAACACTGAAGCTTTCTTT; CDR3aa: CASSIPGQALNTEAFF
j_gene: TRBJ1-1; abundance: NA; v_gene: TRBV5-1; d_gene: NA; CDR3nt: TGCGCCAGCAGCTTGGATGAAGGAGCCAACACTGAAGCTTTCTTT; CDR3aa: CASSLDEGANTEAFF
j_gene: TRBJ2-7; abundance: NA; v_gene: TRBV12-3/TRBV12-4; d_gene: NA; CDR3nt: TGTGCCAGCAGTTTGTCGGGAGTAGGTGAGCAGTACTTC; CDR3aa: CASSLSGVGEQYF
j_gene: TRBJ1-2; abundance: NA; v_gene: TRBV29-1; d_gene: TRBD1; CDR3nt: TGCAGCGTTGAAGTCTCATGGGGCAGGGGGCAATATGGCTACACCTTC; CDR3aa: CSVEVSWGRGQYGYTF
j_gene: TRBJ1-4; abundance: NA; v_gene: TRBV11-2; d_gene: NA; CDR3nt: TGTGCCAGCAGCTTGGCCTTAGGGGGGGCGCCCGGTAATGAAAAACTGTTTTTT; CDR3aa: CASSLALGGAPGNEKLFF
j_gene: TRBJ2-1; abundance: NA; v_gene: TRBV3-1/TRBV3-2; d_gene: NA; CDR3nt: TGTGCCAGCAGCTCATACTTCGGACAGAGCTCCTACAATGAGCAGTTCTTC; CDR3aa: CASSSYFGQSSYNEQFF
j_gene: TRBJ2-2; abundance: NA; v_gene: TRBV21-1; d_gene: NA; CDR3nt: TGTGCCAGCAGCCTTAGGGGCGGGAGAGGCACCGGGGAGCTGTTTTTT; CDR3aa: CASSLRGGRGTGELFF
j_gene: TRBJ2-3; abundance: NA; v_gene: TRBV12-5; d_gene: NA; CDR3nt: TGTGCTAGTGGTTTGGTACTTGGCGACAGACGAGATTTT; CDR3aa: CASGLVLGDRRDF
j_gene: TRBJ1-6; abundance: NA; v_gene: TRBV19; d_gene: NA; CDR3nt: TGTGCCAGTACTTCAGGGGTGGCAGGGAACTCACCCCTCCACTTT; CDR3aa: CASTSGVAGNSPLHF
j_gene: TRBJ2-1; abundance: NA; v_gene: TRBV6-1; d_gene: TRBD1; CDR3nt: TGTGCCAGCAGTGAAAGGGGGCCCGGGGCCCTAAATACGGGGAATGAGCAGTTCTTC; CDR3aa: CASSERGPGALNTGNEQFF
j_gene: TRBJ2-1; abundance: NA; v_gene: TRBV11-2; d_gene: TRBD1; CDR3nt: TGTGCCAGCAGCTTAGGGGCCGGGACAGGGGCCTACAATGAGCAGTTCTTC; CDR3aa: CASSLGAGTGAYNEQFF
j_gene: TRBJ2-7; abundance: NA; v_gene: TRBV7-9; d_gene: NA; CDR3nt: TGTGCCAGCACCCGGAGCGCCTCTGAAAACGAGCAGTACTTC; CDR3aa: CASTRSASENEQYF
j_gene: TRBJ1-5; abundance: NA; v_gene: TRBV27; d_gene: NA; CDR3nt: TGTGCCAGCAGTTTAGACAGTCGTAGCAATCAGCCCCAGCATTTT; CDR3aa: CASSLDSRSNQPQHF
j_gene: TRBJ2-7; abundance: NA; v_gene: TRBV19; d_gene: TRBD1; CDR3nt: TGTGCCAGTAGTCCGCGGACAGGGACGAAGTACGAGCAGTACTTC; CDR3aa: CASSPRTGTKYEQYF
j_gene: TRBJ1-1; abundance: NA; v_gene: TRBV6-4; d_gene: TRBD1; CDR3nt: TGTGCCGGGGACAGGGAGGTATTCACTGAAGCTTTCTTT; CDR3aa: CAGDREVFTEAFF
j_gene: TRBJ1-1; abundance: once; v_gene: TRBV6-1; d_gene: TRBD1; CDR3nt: TGTGCCAGCAGTGAAGAAGGGACAGGAGGCACTGAAGCTTTCTTT; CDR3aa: CASSEEGTGGTEAFF
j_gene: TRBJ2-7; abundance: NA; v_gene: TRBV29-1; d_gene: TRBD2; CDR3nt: TGCAGCGTTGAGGCCGGGACTACCTCCAACGAGCAGTACTTC; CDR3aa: CSVEAGTTSNEQYF
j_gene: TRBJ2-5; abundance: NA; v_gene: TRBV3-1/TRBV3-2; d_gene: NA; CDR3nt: TGTGCCAGCAGCCAAGGGGCAGAGACCCAGTACTTC; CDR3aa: CASSQGAETQYF
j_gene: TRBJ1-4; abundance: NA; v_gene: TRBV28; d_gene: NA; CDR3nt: TGTGCCAGCAGTTTACGGTATGCAACTAATGAAAAACTGTTTTTT; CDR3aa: CASSLRYATNEKLFF
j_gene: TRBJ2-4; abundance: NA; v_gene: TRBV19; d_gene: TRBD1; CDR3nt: TGTGCCAGTATCGACCGGGACAGCAAAAACATTCAGTACTTC; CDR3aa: CASIDRDSKNIQYF
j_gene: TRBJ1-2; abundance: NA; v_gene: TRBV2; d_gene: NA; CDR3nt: TGTGCCAGCACCTTGGGGCAGGACTATGGCTACACCTTC; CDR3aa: CASTLGQDYGYTF
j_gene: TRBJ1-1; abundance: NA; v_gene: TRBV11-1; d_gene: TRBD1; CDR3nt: TGTGCCAGCAGCCCGACGACAGGGCAAGTTGAAGCTTTCTTT; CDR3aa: CASSPTTGQVEAFF
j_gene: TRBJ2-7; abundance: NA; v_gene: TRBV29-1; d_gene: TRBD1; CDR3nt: TGCAGCGTTCCAGGGACAGGGGGCTCCTACGAGCAGTACTTC; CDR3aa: CSVPGTGGSYEQYF
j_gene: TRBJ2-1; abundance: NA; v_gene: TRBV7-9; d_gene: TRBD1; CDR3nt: TGTGCCAGCACCCATATAGTTAGGACAGGGTCCTACAATGAGCAGTTCTTC; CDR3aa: CASTHIVRTGSYNEQFF
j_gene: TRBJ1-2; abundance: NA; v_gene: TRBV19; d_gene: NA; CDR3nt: TGTGCCAGTAGTATACAGGGGCCCGATGGCTACACCTTC; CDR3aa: CASSIQGPDGYTF
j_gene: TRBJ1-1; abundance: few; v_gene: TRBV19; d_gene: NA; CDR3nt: TGTGCCAGTAGTATCCCCTCGGGGGGGGCGTCGGGCACTGAAGCTTTCTTT; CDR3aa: CASSIPSGGASGTEAFF
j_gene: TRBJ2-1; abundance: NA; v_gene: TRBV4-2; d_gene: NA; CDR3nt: TGTGCCAGCAGTAGCGGATACAATGAGCAGTTCTTC; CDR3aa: CASSSGYNEQFF
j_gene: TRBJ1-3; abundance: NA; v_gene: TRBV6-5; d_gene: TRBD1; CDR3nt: TGTGCCAGCAGTCCTGGGACAGGGATTCACACCATATATTTT; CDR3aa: CASSPGTGIHTIYF
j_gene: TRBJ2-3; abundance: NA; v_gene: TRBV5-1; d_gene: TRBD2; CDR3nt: TGCGCCAGCCGGTTAGCGGGATACACAGATACGCAGTATTTT; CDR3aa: CASRLAGYTDTQYF